This T cell receptor (beta chain) emerged from a study of blood T cell repertoires in COVID-19. Whole-study context: Italy, Spain and the United States were the sources of the convalescent and acute COVID-19 samples. PBMCs, B-cell-depleted T cells, or T cells were the source of the cDNA or gDNA that made up the material.

Generated by immunoSEQ multiplex PCR, the TCRdb table keeps only in-frame clones and is missing some. Seen here are 120,000 to 150,000 clones, roughly 90% observed once, and the top ten hold about 2.5%. This clone was seen more than once but under ten times. This CDR3 spans 14 amino acids. CDR1 and CDR2 (germline): MDHEN, SYDVKM. The ends were cut back, 0 bases at V and 2 bases at J, with 8 bases in the middle. The V gene is TRBV28, the J gene TRBJ2-7, with D possibly being TRBD2 (5 bases). The sequence was obtained from a human donor in a cohort sampled during active COVID-19. The sequenced sample consisted of peripheral blood. The CDR3 sequence is CASSLWLAPYEQYF. The DNA of the CDR3 is TGTGCCAGCAGTTTATGGTTAGCGCCCTACGAGCAGTACTTC.